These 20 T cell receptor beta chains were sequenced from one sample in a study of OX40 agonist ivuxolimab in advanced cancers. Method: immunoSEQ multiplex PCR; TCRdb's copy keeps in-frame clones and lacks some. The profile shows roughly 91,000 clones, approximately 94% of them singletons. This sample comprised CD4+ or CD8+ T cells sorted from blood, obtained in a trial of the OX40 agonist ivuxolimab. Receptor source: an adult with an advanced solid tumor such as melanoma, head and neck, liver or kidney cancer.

In DNA form, the CDR3 reads TGCGCCAGCAGCCAAGATAGGGTACTAGCGGGAGCTGGAGAGCAGTACTTC. It encodes CASSQDRVLAGAGEQYF. The rearrangement links TRBV4-3 to TRBJ2-7; 11 bases are shared with TRBD2. After removal of 0 bases from V and 7 bases from J, the junction contained 11 bases not matched to a gene. CDR1 LGHNA and CDR2 YSLEER come from the germline V gene. The CDR3 is made up of 17 amino acids.

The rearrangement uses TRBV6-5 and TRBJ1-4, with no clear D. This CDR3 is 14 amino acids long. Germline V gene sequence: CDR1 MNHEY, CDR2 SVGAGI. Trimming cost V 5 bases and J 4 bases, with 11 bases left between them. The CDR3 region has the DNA TGTGCCAGCAGTCGCGACGGAAATAATGAAAAACTGTTTTTT. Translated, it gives CASSRDGNNEKLFF.

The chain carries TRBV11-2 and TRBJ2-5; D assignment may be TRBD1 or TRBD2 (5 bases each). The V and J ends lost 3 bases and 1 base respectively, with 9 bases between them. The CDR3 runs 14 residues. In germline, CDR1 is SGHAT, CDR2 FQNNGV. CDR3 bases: TGTGCCAGCAGCTTTCAGGGACCCCAAGAGACCCAGTACTTC. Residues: CASSFQGPQETQYF.

The CDR3 sequence is CASSEEVTLDYNEQFF. CDR3 nucleotides: TGTGCCAGCAGTGAAGAAGTGACCCTCGACTATAATGAGCAGTTCTTC. The chain employs TRBV6-1 and TRBJ2-1; a possible D gene is TRBD2 (5 bases). The V gene lost 1 base and the J gene lost 7 bases, with 17 bases spanning the gap. The germline CDR1 and CDR2 sequences are MNHNS and SASEGT. This CDR3 region has 16 residues.

CDR3 sequence (DNA): TGTGCCAGCAGTTTAGCGGGAGGGAGCTCCTACGAGCAGTACTTC. Amino acid sequence: CASSLAGGSSYEQYF. This chain joins TRBV27 and TRBJ2-7; 9 bases are shared with TRBD2. The trim removed 2 bases at V and 0 bases at J, leaving 2 bases unmatched. The CDR3 spans 15 residues. Germline values: CDR1 MNHEY, CDR2 SMNVEV (reference sequence).

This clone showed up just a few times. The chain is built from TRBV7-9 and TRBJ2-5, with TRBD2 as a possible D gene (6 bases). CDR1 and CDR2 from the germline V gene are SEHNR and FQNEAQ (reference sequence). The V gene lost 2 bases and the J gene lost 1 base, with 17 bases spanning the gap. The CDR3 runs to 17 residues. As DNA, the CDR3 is TGTGCCAGCAGCTTACTAGGGACTTCGCCCACCCAAGAGACCCAGTACTTC. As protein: CASSLLGTSPTQETQYF.

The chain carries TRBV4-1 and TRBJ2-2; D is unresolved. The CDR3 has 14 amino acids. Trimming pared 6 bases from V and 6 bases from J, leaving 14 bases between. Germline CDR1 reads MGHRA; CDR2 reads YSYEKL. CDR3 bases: TGCGCCAGCAGTGGGCCCCCTTCTCCCGGGGAGCTGTTTTTT. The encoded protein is CASSGPPSPGELFF.

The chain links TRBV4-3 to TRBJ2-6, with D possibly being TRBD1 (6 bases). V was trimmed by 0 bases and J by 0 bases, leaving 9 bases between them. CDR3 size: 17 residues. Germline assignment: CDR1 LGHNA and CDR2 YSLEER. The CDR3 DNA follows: TGCGCCAGCAGCCAAGAGGGGGACAACTCTGGGGCCAACGTCCTGACTTTC. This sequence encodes CASSQEGDNSGANVLTF.

Written as DNA, the CDR3 is TGTGCCAGCAGCTTGGGGATAGCTTCCCATGAGCAGTTCTTC. Amino acids: CASSLGIASHEQFF. The chain is built from TRBV5-4 and TRBJ2-1, with unresolved D. Looked up from germline, CDR1 is SGHNT and CDR2 is YYREEE (reference sequence). The V end lost 0 bases, the J end lost 8 bases, and 12 bases lay between the germline ends. The CDR3 runs to 14 residues. Drawing the rest from reference TRBV5-4 and TRBJ2-1, the complete variable domain is ETGVTQSPTHLIKTRGQQVTLRCSSQSGHNTVSWYQQALGQGPQFIFQYYREEENGRGNFPPRFSGLQFPNYSSELNVNALELDDSALYLCASSLGIASHEQFFGPGTRLTVL.

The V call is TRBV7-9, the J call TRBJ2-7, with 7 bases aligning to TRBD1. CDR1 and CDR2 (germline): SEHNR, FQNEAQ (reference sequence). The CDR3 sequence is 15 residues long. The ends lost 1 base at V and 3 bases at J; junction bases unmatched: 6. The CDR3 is CASSLVEGQNYEQYF. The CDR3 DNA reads TGTGCCAGCAGCTTAGTAGAGGGACAGAACTACGAGCAGTACTTC.

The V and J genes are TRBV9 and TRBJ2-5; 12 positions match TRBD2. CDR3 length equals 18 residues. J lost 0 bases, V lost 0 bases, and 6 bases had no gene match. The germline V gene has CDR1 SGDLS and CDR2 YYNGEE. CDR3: CASSVGLAGGPYQETQYF. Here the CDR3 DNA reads TGTGCCAGCAGCGTAGGTCTAGCGGGGGGGCCGTACCAAGAGACCCAGTACTTC.

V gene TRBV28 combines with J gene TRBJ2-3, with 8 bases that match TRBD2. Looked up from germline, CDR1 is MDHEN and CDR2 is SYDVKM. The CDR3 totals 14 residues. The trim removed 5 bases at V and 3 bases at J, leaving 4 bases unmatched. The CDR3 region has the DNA TGTGCCAGCAGTCCAGCGGGGGATACAGATACGCAGTATTTT. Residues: CASSPAGDTDTQYF. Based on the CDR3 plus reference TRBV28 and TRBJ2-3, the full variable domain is DVKVTQSSRYLVKRTGEKVFLECVQDMDHENMFWYRQDPGLGLRLIYFSYDVKMKEKGDIPEGYSVSREKKERFSLILESASTNQTSMYLCASSPAGDTDTQYFGPGTRLTVL.

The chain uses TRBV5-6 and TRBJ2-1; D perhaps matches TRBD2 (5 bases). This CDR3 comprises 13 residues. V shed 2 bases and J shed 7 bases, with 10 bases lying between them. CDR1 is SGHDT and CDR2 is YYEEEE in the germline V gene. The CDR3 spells CASSLSPGNEQFF. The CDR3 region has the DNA TGTGCCAGCAGCTTAAGCCCGGGGAATGAGCAGTTCTTC.

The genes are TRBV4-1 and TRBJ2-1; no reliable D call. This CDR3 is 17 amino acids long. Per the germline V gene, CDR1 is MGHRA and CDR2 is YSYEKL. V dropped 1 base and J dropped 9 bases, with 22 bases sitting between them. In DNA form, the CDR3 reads TGCGCCAGCAGCCAAGGGTCTCCTGAGTCCGGGTTCATTGAGCAGTTCTTC. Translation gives CASSQGSPESGFIEQFF.

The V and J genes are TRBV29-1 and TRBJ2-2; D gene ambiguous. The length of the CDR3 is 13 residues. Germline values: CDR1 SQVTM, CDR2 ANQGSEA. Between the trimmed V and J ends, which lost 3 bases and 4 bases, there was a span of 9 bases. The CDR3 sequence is CSVEDPFTGELFF. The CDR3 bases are TGCAGCGTTGAGGACCCCTTCACCGGGGAGCTGTTTTTT.

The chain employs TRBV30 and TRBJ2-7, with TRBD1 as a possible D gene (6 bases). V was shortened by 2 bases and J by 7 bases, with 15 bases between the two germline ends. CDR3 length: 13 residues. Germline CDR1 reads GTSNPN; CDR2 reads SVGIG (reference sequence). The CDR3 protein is CAWSPPGTSEQYF. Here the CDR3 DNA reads TGTGCCTGGAGTCCCCCGGGGACATCTGAGCAGTACTTC.

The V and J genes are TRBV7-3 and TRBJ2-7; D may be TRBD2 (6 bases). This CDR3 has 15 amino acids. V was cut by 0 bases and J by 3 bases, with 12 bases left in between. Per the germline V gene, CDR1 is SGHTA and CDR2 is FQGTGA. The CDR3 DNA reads TGTGCCAGCAGCTTAACGATGGGCGGGAACTACGAGCAGTACTTC. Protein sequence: CASSLTMGGNYEQYF.

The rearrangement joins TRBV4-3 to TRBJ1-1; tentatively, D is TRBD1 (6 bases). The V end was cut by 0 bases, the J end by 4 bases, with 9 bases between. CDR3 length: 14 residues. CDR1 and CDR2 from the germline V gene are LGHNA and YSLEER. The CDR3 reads CASSQEFRGTEAFF. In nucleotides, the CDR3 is TGCGCCAGCAGCCAAGAGTTCAGGGGCACTGAAGCTTTCTTT.

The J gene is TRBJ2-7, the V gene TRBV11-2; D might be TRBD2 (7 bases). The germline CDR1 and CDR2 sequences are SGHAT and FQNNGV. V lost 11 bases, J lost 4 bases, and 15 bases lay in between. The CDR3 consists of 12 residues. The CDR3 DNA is TGTGCCTCGGGCGGGGGCCCGTACGAGCAGTACTTC. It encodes CASGGGPYEQYF.

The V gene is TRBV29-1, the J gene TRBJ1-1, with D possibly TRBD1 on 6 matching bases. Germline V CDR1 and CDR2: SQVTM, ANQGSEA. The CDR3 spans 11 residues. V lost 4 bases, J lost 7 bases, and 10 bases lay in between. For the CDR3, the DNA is TGCAGCGTTGTGAGGGGGAATGAAGCTTTCTTT. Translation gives CSVVRGNEAFF.